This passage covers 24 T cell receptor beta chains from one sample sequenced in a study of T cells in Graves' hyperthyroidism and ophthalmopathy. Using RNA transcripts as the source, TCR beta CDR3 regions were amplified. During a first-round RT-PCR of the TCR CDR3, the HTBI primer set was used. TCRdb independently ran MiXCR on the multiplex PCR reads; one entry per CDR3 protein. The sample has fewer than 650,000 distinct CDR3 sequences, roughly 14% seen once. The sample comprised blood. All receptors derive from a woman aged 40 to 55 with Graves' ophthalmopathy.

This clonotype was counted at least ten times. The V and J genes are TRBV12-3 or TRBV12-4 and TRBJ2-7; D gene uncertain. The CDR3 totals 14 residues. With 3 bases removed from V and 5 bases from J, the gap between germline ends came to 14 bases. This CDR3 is CASSFHSIPHEQYF. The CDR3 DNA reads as TGTGCCAGCAGTTTTCACTCGATTCCCCACGAGCAGTACTTC.

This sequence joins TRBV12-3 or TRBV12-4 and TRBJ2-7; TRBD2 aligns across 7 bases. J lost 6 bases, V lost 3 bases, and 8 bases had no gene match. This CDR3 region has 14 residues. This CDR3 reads CASSFRELATEQYF. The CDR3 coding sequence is TGTGCCAGCAGTTTCCGCGAACTAGCGACCGAGCAGTACTTC.

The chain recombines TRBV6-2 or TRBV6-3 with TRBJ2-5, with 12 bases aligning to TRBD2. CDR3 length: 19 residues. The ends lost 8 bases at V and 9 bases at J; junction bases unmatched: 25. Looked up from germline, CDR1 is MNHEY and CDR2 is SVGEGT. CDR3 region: CASDQRGRTTSGSSRAQYF. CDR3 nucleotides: TGTGCCAGCGACCAAAGAGGACGAACGACTAGCGGGAGTTCCCGGGCCCAGTACTTC.

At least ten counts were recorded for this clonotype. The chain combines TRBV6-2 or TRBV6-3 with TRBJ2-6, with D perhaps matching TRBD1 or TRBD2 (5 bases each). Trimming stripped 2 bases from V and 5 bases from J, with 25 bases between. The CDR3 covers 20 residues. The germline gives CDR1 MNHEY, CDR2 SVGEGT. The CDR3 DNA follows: TGTGCCAGCAGTTACGGGATACGGGGCAGGTACCTAACGTGGGCCAACGTCCTGACTTTC. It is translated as CASSYGIRGRYLTWANVLTF.

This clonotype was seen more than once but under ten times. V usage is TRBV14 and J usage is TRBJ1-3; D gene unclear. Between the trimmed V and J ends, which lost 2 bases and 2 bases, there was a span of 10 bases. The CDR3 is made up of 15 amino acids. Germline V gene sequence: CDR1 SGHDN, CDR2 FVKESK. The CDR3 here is CASSQQQAAGNTIYF. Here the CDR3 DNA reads TGTGCCAGCAGCCAACAGCAGGCCGCTGGAAACACCATATATTTT.

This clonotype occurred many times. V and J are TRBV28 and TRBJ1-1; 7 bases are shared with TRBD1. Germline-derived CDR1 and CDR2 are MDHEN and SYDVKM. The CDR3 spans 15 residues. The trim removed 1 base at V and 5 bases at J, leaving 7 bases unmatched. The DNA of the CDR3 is TGTGCCAGCAGTTTATCGGCAGGGGGAGGAACTGAAGCTTTCTTT. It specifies CASSLSAGGGTEAFF.

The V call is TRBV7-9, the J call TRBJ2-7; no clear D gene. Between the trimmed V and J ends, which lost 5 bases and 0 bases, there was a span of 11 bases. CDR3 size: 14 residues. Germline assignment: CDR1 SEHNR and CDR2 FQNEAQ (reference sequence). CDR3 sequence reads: CASSPPIFSYEQYF. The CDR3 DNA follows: TGTGCCAGCAGCCCACCGATCTTCTCCTACGAGCAGTACTTC.

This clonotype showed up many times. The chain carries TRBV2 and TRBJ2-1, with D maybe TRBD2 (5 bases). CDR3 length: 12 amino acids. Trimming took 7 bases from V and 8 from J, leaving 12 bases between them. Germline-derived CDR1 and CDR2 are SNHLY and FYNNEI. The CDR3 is CASMVERDEQFF. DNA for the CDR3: TGTGCCAGCATGGTCGAGAGGGATGAGCAGTTCTTC. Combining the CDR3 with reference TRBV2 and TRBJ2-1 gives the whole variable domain EPEVTQTPSHQVTQMGQEVILRCVPISNHLYFYWYRQILGQKVEFLVSFYNNEISEKSEIFDDQFSVERPDGSNFTLKIRSTKLEDSAMYFCASMVERDEQFFGPGTRLTVL.

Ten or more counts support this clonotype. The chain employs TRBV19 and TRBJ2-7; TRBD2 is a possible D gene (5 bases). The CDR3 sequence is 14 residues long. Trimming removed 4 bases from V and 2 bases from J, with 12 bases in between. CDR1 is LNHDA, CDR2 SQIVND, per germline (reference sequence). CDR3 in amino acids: CASSNGGRTYEQYF. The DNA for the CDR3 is TGTGCCAGTAGTAACGGCGGGCGGACCTACGAGCAGTACTTC.

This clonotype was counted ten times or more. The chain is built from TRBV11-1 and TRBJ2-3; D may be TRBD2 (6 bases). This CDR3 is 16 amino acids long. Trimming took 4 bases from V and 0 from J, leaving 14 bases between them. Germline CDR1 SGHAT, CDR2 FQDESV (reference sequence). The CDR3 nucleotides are TGTGCCAGCAGCTCGCAGTCCGGGACTAGCACAGATACGCAGTATTTT. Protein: CASSSQSGTSTDTQYF.

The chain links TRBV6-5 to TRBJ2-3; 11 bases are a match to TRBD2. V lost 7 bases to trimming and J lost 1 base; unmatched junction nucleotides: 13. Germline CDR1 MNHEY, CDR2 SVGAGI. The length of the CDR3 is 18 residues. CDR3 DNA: TGTGCCAGCACCCTCGTTCCCTCTAGCGGGAGGCGCACAGATACGCAGTATTTT. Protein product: CASTLVPSSGRRTDTQYF.

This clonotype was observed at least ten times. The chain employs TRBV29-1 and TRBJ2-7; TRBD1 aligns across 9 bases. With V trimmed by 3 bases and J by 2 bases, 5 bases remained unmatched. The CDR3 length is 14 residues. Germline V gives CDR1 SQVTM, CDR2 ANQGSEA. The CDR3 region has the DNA TGCAGCGTTGACGGGACAGGGAATACCTACGAGCAGTACTTC. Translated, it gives CSVDGTGNTYEQYF.

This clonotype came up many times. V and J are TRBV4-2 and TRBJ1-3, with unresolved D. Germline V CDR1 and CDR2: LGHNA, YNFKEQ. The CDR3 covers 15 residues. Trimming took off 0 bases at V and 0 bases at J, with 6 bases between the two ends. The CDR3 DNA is TGTGCCAGCAGCCAAGATCGGAACTCTGGAAACACCATATATTTT. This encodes CASSQDRNSGNTIYF.

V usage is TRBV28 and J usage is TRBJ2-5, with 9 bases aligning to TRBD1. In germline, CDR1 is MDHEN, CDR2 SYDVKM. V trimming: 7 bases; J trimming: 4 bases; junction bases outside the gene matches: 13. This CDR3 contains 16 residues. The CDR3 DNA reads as TGTGCCAGCACCGGACAGGGGCGGGATGATAGAGAGACCCAGTACTTC. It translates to CASTGQGRDDRETQYF.

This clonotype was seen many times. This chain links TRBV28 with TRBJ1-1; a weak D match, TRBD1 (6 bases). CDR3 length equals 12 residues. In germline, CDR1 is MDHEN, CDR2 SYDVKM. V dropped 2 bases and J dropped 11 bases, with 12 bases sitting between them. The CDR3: CASSLRGRWAFF. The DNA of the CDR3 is TGTGCCAGCAGTTTACGGGGGCGCTGGGCTTTCTTT.

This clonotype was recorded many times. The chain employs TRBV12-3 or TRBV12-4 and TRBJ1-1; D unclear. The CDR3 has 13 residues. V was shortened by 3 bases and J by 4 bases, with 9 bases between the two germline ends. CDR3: CASSFPGGTEAFF. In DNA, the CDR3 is TGTGCCAGCAGTTTCCCAGGTGGCACTGAAGCTTTCTTT.

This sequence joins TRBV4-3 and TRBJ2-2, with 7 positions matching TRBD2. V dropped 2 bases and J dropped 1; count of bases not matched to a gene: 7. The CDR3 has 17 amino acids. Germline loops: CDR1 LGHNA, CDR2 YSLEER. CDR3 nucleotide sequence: TGCGCCAGCAGCCAATCGGGGAGGGCTATGAACACCGGGGAGCTGTTTTTT. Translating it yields CASSQSGRAMNTGELFF.

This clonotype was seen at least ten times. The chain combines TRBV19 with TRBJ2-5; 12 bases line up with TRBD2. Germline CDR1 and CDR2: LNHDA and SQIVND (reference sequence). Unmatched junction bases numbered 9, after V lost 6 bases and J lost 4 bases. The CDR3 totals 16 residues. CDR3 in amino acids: CASRPPETSGRETQYF. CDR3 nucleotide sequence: TGTGCCAGTAGGCCCCCCGAGACTAGCGGGAGAGAGACCCAGTACTTC. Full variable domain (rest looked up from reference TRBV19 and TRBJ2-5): DGGITQSPKYLFRKEGQNVTLSCEQNLNHDAMYWYRQDPGQGLRLIYYSQIVNDFQKGDIAEGYSVSREKKESFPLTVTSAQKNPTAFYLCASRPPETSGRETQYFGPGTRLLVL.

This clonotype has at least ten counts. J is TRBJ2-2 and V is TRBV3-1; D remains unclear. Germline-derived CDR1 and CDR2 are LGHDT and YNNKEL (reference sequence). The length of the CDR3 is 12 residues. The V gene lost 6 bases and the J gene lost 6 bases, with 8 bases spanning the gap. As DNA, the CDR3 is TGTGCCAGCAGATCAATCGCCGGGGAGCTGTTTTTT. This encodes CASRSIAGELFF. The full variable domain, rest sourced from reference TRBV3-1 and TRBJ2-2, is DTAVSQTPKYLVTQMGNDKSIKCEQNLGHDTMYWYKQDSKKFLKIMFSYNNKELIINETVPNRFSPKSPDKAHLNLHINSLELGDSAVYFCASRSIAGELFFGEGSRLTVL.

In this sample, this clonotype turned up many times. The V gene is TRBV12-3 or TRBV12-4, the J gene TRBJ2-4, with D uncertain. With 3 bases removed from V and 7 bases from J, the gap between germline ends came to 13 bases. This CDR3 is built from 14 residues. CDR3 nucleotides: TGTGCCAGCAGTTTGTGGCCACCCGGGAACATTCAGTACTTC. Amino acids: CASSLWPPGNIQYF.

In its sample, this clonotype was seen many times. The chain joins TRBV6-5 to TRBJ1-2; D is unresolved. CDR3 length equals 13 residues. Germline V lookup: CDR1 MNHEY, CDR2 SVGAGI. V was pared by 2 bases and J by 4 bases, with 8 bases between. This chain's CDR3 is CASSYEGTYGYTF. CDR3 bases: TGTGCCAGCAGTTACGAGGGAACCTATGGCTACACCTTC.

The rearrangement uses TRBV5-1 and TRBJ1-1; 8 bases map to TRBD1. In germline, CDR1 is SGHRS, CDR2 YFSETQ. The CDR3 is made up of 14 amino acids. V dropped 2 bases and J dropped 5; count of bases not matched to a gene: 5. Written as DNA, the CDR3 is TGCGCCAGCAGCTTCAGGGGGCCAGAAACTGAAGCTTTCTTT. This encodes CASSFRGPETEAFF.

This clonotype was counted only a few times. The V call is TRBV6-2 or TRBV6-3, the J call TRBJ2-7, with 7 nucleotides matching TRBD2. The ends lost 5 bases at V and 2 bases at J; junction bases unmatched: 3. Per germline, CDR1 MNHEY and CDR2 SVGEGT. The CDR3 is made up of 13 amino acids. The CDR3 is CASSKSGTYEQYF. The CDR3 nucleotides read TGTGCCAGCAGTAAAAGCGGGACCTACGAGCAGTACTTC.

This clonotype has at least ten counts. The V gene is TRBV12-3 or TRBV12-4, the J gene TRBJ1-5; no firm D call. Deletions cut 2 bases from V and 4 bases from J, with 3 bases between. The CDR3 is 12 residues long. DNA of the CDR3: TGTGCCAGCAGTTTATGGAATCAGCCCCAGCATTTT. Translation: CASSLWNQPQHF.